This T cell receptor beta chain is drawn from a study of beta chain features in type 1 diabetes. Study overall: Cells sorted and examined across all samples totaled roughly 100,000,000.

The single heparinised draw taken from each donor contained around 100 mL of blood on average. Germline-derived CDR1 and CDR2 are SGHTA and FQGNSA. This CDR3 is built from 14 residues. Trimming took off 5 bases at V and 7 bases at J, with 15 bases between the two ends. cDNA synthesis used the whole RNA isolate, giving expressed TCRB sequences. Sequencing used immunoSEQ multiplex PCR; TCRdb keeps in-frame clones, though not all of them. The sample holds about 240,000 clones, 27% seen once. This clone has just a few counts. The sequenced sample was central memory CD4+ T cells from blood. The rearrangement joins TRBV7-2 to TRBJ2-1; no reliable D call. The receptor was isolated from a man aged 25-40 years in good health. The CDR3 nucleotides are TGTGCCAGCAGCATTACATACCGTTCGAATGAGCAGTTCTTC. Its protein product is CASSITYRSNEQFF.